This T cell receptor beta chain is drawn from a study of glioma-infiltrating T cells after dendritic cell vaccination. Sequencing was performed with immunoSEQ multiplex PCR; in TCRdb, only in-frame clones are kept and a portion is missing. The table has 45,000 to 55,000 clones, roughly 85% seen once. In germline, CDR1 is SGHRS, CDR2 YFSETQ. The CDR3 covers 15 residues. V trimming: 4 bases; J trimming: 7 bases; junction bases outside the gene matches: 13. The chain recombines TRBV5-1 with TRBJ1-2; 7 bases fit TRBD1. The clonotype originates from a human donor with glioblastoma. Here the sequenced sample was blood, taken before dendritic cell vaccination. The CDR3 spells CASSPQTGSSTGYTF. CDR3 DNA: TGCGCCAGCAGCCCCCAGACAGGGAGCTCGACTGGCTACACCTTC. The full variable domain, in which reference TRBV5-1 and TRBJ1-2 provide the parts outside the CDR3, is KAGVTQTPRYLIKTRGQQVTLSCSPISGHRSVSWYQQTPGQGLQFLFEYFSETQRNKGNFPGRFSGRQFSNSRSEMNVSTLELGDSALYLCASSPQTGSSTGYTFGSGTRLTVV.